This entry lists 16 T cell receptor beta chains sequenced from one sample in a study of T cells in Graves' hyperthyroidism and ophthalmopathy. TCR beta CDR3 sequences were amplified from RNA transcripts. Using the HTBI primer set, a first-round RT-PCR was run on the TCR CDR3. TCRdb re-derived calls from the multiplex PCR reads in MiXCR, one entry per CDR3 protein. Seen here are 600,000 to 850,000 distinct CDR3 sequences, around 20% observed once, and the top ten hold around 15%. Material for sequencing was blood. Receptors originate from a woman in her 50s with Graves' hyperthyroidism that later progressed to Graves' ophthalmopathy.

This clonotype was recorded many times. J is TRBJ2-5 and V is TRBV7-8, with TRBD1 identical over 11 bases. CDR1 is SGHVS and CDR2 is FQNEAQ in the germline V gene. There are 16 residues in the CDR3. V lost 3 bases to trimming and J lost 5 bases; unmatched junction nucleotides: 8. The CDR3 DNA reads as TGTGCCAGCAGCTTGGACCGGACAGGGGGCATGGAGACCCAGTACTTC. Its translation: CASSLDRTGGMETQYF.

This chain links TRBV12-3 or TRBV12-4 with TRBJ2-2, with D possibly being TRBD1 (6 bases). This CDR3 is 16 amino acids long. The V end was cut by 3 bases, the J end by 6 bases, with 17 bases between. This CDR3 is CASSFQGTGSPGELFF. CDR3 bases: TGTGCCAGCAGTTTTCAGGGAACAGGGTCCCCCGGGGAGCTGTTTTTT.

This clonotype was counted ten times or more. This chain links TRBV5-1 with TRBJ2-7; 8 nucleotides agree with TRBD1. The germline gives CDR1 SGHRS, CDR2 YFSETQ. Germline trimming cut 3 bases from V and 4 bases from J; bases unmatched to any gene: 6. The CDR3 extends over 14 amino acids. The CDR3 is CASSSPQGAYEQYF. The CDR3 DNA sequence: TGCGCCAGCAGCTCGCCCCAGGGGGCTTACGAGCAGTACTTC.

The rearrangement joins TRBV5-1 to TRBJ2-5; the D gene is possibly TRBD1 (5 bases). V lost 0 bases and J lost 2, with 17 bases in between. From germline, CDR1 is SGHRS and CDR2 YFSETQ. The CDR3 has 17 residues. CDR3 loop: CASSLEGSGLTQETQYF. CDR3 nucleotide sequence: TGCGCCAGCAGCTTGGAGGGGTCTGGGCTAACTCAAGAGACCCAGTACTTC.

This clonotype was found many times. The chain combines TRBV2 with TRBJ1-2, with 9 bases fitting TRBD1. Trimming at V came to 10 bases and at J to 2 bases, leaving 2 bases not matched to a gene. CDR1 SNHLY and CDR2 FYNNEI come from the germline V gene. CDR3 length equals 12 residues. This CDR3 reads CATGTGNYGYTF. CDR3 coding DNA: TGTGCCACTGGGACAGGGAACTATGGCTACACCTTC.

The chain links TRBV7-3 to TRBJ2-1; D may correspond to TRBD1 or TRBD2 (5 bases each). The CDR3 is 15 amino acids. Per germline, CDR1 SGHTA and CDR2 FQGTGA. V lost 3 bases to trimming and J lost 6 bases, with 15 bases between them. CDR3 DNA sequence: TGTGCCAGCAGCTTTCGGGACCATAGGTCCAATGAGCAGTTCTTC. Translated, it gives CASSFRDHRSNEQFF.

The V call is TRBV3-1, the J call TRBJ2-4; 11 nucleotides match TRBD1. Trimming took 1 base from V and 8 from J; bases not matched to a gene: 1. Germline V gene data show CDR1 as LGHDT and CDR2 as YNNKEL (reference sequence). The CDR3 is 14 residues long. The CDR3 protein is CASSQGTGGHIQYF. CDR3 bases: TGTGCCAGCAGCCAAGGGACAGGGGGCCACATTCAGTACTTC.

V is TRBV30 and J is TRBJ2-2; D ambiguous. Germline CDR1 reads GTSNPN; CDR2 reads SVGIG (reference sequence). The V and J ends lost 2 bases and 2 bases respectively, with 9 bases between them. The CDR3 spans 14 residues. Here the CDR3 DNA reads TGTGCCTGGAGTAGCGCCGTTAACACCGGGGAGCTGTTTTTT. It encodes CAWSSAVNTGELFF.

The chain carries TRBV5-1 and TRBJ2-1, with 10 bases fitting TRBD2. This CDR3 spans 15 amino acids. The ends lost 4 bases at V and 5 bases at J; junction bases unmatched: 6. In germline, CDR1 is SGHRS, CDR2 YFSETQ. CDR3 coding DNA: TGCGCCAGCAGCGTTCGGACTAGCGGAAACAATGAGCAGTTCTTC. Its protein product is CASSVRTSGNNEQFF.

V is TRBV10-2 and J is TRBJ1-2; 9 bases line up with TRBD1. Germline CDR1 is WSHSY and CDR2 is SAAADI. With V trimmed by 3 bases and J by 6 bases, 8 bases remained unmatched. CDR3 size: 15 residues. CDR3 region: CASSDIGTGRNGYTF. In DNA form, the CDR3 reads TGCGCCAGCAGTGATATCGGGACAGGGAGAAATGGCTACACCTTC.

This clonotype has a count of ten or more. CDR3 bases: TGTGCCAGCAGCTCCGGGACCACGGTCGAGCAGTATTTT. Translation: CASSSGTTVEQYF. The chain recombines TRBV5-5 with TRBJ2-3; TRBD1 or TRBD2 may be the D gene (5 bases each). The CDR3 sequence is 13 residues long. The V end lost 3 bases, the J end lost 11 bases, and 16 bases lay between the germline ends. The V gene's germline CDR1 is SGHKS and CDR2 YYEKEE (reference sequence).

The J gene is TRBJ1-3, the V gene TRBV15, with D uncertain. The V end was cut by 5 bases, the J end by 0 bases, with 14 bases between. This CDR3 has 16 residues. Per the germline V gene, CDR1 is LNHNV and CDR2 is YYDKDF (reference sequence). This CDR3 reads CATSFGRAASGNTIYF. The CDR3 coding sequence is TGTGCCACCAGCTTTGGACGGGCGGCCTCTGGAAACACCATATATTTT.

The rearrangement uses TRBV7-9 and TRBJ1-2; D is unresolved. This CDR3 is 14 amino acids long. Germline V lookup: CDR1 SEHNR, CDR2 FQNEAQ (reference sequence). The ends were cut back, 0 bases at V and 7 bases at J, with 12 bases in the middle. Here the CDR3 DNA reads TGTGCCAGCAGCTTAGCGGGCCGCCTGCCTGGCTACACCTTC. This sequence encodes CASSLAGRLPGYTF.

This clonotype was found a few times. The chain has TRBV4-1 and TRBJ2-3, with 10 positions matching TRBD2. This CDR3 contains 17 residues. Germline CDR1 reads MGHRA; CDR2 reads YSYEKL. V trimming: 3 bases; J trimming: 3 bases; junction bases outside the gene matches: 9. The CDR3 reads CASSHTPSGGATDTQYF. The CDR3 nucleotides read TGCGCCAGCAGCCACACTCCGAGCGGGGGGGCGACAGATACGCAGTATTTT.

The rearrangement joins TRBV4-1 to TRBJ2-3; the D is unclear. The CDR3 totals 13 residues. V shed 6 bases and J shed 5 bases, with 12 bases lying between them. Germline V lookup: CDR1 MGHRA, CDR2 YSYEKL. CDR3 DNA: TGCGCCAGCAGACCCACCGGCCAAGATACGCAGTATTTT. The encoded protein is CASRPTGQDTQYF.

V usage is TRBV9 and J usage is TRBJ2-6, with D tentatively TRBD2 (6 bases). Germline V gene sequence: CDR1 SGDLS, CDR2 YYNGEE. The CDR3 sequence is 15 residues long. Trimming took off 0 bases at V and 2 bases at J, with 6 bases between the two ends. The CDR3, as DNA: TGTGCCAGCAGCGTAGGACTAGCTGGGGCCAACGTCCTGACTTTC. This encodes CASSVGLAGANVLTF.